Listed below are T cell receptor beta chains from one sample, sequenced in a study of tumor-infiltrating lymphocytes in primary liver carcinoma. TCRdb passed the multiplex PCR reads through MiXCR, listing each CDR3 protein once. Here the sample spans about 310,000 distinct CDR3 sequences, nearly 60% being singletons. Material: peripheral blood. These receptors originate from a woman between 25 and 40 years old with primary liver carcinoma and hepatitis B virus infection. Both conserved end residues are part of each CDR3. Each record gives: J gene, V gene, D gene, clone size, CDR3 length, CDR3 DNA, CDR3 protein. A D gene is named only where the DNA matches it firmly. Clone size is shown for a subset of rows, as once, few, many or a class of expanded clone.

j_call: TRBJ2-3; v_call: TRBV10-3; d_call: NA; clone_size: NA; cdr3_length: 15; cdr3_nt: TGTGCCATCAGTGAGCCCAAAACCCCCCCAGATACGCAGTATTTT; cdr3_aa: CAISEPKTPPDTQYF
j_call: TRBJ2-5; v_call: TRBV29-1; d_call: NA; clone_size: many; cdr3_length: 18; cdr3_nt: TGCAGCGTAACCCCAGGGCGGGTTACATATCAGTACCAAGAGACCCAGTACTTC; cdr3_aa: CSVTPGRVTYQYQETQYF
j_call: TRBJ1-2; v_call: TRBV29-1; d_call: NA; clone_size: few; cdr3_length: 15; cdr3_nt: TGCAGCGTTGAAGGGGGGAGTACAGGGAACTATGGCTACACCTTC; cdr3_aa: CSVEGGSTGNYGYTF
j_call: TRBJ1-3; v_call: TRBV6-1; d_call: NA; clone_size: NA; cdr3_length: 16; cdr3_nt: TGTGCCAGCAGTGAAATGTCGCAGAACTCTGGAAACACCATATATTTT; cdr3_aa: CASSEMSQNSGNTIYF
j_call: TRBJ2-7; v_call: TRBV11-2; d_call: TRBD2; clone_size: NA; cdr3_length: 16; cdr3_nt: TGTGCCGGCAGCGCCTTGGGCACTAGCGGGAGCTACGAGCAGTACTTC; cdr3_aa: CAGSALGTSGSYEQYF
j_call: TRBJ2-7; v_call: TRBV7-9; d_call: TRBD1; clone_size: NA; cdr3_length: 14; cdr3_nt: TGTGCCAGCACAACGGGGGGACAGGGCTACGAGCAGTACTTC; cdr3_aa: CASTTGGQGYEQYF
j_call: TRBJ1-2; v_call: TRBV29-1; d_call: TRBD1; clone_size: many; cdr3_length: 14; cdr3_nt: TGCAGCGTTGAAGGAGGGGGACAGGTCCGTGGCTACACCTTC; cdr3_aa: CSVEGGGQVRGYTF
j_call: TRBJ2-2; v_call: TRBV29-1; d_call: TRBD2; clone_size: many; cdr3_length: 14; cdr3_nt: TGCAGCGTTGGGGGGGGTACAGGAACCGGGGAGCTGTTTTTT; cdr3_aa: CSVGGGTGTGELFF
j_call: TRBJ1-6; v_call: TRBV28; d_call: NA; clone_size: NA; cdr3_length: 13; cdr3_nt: TGTGCCAGCAGTTACGTGTTTAATTCACCCCTCCACTTT; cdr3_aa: CASSYVFNSPLHF
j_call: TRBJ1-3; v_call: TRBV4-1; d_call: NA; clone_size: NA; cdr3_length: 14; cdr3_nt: TGCGCCAGCAACCATCAAACAGCCGGAAACACCATATATTTT; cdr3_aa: CASNHQTAGNTIYF
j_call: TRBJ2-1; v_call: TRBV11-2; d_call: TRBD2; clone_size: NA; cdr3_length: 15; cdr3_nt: TGTGCCAGCAGTTTCGACTTAGCGGGATCGGTTGAGCGGTTCTTC; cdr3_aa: CASSFDLAGSVERFF
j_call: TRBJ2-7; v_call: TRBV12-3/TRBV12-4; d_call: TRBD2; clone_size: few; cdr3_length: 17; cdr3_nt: TGTGCCAGCACCCTCGGGACTAGCCTGGTCAAGTTCTACGAGCAGTACTTC; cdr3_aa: CASTLGTSLVKFYEQYF
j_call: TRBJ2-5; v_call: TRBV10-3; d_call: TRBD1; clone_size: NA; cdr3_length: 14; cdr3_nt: TGTGCCATCAGTGGGGGACAGGAGTGGGAGACCCAGTACTTC; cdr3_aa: CAISGGQEWETQYF
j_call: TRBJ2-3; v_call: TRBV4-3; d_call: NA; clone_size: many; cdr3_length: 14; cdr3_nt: TGCGCCAGCAGCCAACGCGCCTCCGACGATACGCAGTATTTT; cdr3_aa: CASSQRASDDTQYF
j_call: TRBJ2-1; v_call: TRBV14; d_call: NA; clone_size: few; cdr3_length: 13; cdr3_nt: TGTGCCAGCAGCCAGAACCCCTTATCTGAGCAGTTCTTC; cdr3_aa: CASSQNPLSEQFF
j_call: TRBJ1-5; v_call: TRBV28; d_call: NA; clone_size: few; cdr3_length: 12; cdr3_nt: TGTGCCAGCCGTAGGAGCAATCAGCCCCAGCATTTT; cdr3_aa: CASRRSNQPQHF
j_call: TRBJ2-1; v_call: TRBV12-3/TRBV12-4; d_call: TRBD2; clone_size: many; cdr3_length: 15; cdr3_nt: TGTGCCAGCAGTCGTAGTGGCGGGAGGATAGGTGAGCAGTTCTTC; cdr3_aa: CASSRSGGRIGEQFF
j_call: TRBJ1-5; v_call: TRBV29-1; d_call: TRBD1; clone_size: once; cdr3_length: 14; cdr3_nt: TGCAGCGTCTGCGACCCAGGGGGCAATCAGCCCCAACATTTC; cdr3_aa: CSVCDPGGNQPQHF
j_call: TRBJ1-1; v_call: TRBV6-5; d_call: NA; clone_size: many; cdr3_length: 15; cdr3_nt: TGTGCCAGCAGTTACTCCGGGACAATAGCCACTGAAGCTTTCTTT; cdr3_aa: CASSYSGTIATEAFF
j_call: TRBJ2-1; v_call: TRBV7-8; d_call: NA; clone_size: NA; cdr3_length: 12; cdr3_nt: TGTGCCAGCAGACGGACGGGGAATGAGCAGTTCTTC; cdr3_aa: CASRRTGNEQFF
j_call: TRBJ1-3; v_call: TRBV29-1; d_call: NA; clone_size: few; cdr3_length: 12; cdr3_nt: TGCAGCGCCGAATCGCTCGGAAACACCATATATTTT; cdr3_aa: CSAESLGNTIYF
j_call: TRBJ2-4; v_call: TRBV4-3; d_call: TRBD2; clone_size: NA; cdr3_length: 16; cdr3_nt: TGCGCCAGAAGCCAAGATTATAGGAGGGAGGGAAACATTCAGTACTTC; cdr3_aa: CARSQDYRREGNIQYF
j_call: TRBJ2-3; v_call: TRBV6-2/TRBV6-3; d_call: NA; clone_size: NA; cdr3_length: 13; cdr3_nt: TGTGTCAGCAACGGGCGTGGGCGGGATACGCAGTATTTT; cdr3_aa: CVSNGRGRDTQYF
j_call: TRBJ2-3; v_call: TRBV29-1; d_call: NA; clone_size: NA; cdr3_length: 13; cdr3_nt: TGCAGCGTTGCGGACTCCGGGGGAGGTACGCAGTATTTT; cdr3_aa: CSVADSGGGTQYF
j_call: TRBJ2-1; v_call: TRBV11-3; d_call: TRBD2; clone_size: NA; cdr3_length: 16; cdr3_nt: TGTGCCAGCAGCTCCCGAGATGGGACTAGCGGGAATGAGCAGTTCTTC; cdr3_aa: CASSSRDGTSGNEQFF
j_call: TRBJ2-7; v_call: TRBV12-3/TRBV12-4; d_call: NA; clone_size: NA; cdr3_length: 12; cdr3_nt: TGTGTCAGCAGTTTGTCCTCCTACGAGCAGTACTTC; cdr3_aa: CVSSLSSYEQYF
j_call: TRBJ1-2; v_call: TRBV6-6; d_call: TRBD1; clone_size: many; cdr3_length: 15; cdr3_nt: TGTGCCAGCATTCCTTGGGACAGGGGGACGTATGGCTACACCTTC; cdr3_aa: CASIPWDRGTYGYTF
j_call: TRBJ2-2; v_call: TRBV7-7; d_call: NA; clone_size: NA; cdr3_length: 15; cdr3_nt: TGTGCTAGCAGCCTACACGGGGCCAACACCGGGGAGCTGTATTTT; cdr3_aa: CASSLHGANTGELYF
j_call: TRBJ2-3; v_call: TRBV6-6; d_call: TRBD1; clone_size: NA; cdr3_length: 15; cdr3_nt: TGTGCCAGCGGTTTTAGGACAGGGGGCACAGATACGCAGTATTTT; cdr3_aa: CASGFRTGGTDTQYF
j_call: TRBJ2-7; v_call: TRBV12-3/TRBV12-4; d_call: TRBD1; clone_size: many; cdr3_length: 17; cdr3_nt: TGTGCCAGCAGTTCGAGGACAGGGGGCTCCCCTCAGTACGAGCAGTACTTC; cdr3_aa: CASSSRTGGSPQYEQYF
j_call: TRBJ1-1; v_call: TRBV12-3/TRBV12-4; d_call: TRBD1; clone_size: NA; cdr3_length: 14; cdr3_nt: TGTGCCAGCAGCCCGACAGGGTACCTCGCTGAAGCTTTCTTT; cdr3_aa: CASSPTGYLAEAFF
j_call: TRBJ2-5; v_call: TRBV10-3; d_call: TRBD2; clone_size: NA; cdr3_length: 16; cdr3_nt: TGTGCCATCAGTGTTGTGACTAGCGGGAGTCAAGAGACCCAGTACTTC; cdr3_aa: CAISVVTSGSQETQYF
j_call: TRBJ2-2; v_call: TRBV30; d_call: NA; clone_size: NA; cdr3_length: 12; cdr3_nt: TGTGCCTGGGTCAGGGGAGCCGGGGAGCTGTATTTT; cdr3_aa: CAWVRGAGELYF
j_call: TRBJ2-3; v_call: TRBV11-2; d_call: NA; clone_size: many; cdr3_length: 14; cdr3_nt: TGTGCCAGCAGCTTACTAACGAGCACAGATACGCAGTATTTT; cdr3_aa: CASSLLTSTDTQYF
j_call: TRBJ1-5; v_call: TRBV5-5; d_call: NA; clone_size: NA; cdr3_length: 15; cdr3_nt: TGTGCCGGCAGCTTGAGAGGGCTTAGCAATCAGCCCCAGCATTTT; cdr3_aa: CAGSLRGLSNQPQHF
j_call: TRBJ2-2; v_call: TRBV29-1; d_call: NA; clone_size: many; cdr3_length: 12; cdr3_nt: TGCAGCGTTGAGATTAACACCGGGGAGCTGTTTTTT; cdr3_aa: CSVEINTGELFF
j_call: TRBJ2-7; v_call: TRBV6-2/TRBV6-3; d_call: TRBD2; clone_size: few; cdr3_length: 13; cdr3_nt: TGTGCCAGCCAGCGGGGAGGGTCCTACGAGCAGTACTTC; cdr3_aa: CASQRGGSYEQYF
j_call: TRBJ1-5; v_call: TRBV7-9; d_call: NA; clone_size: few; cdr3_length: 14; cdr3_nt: TGTGCCAGCAGCTTGGGGACGTTTAATCAGCCCCAGCATTTT; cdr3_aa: CASSLGTFNQPQHF
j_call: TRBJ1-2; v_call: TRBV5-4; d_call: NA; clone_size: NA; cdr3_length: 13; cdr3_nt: TGTGCCAGCAGCGAGACAGCTAACTATGGCTACACCTTC; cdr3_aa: CASSETANYGYTF
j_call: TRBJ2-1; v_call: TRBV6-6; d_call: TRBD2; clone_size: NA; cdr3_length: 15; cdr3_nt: TGTGCCAGCAGTTCCGAAGGGACTAGCGGGTATGAGCGGTTCTTC; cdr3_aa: CASSSEGTSGYERFF